The rows below give T cell receptor beta chains drawn from one sample of a study of blood T cell repertoires in COVID-19. The assay was immunoSEQ multiplex PCR, and TCRdb's table has in-frame clones only and misses some. In the table there are about 220,000 clones, 83% of which are singletons. Sequencing was done on a sample of PBMCs or T cells enriched from blood (not recorded which). Source of these receptors: a woman in her forties who had been exposed to COVID-19. Each CDR3 is given with its conserved first and last residue. Each record gives: J gene, V gene, clone size, CDR3 protein. The size field is filled for only some rows; it gives once, few, many or a size class.

J gene: TRBJ2-2; V gene: TRBV6-4; clone size: NA; CDR3 protein: CASSGQAGTGELFF
J gene: TRBJ1-5; V gene: TRBV6-6; clone size: NA; CDR3 protein: CASMLNQGFQPQHF
J gene: TRBJ2-5; V gene: TRBV24-1; clone size: NA; CDR3 protein: CATSDPARDRGQETQYF
J gene: TRBJ2-2; V gene: TRBV7-3; clone size: few; CDR3 protein: CASSSTAGVTGELFF
J gene: TRBJ1-5; V gene: TRBV28; clone size: NA; CDR3 protein: CASLRDSRNQPQHF
J gene: TRBJ2-3; V gene: TRBV7-2; clone size: NA; CDR3 protein: CASLLGAGGADTQYF
J gene: TRBJ2-3; V gene: TRBV11-2; clone size: NA; CDR3 protein: CASSSYYSSGGPDTQYF
J gene: TRBJ2-1; V gene: TRBV27; clone size: many; CDR3 protein: CASTRTGGGGSQFF
J gene: TRBJ2-7; V gene: TRBV20-1; clone size: once; CDR3 protein: CSASGPRVTYEQYF
J gene: TRBJ1-1; V gene: TRBV18; clone size: NA; CDR3 protein: CASSLQGVNTEAFF
J gene: TRBJ1-3; V gene: TRBV29-1; clone size: NA; CDR3 protein: CSVADRAKNTIYF
J gene: TRBJ2-6; V gene: TRBV7-9; clone size: NA; CDR3 protein: CASSLRTAHRSGANVLTF
J gene: TRBJ1-5; V gene: TRBV28; clone size: NA; CDR3 protein: CASSLRQGKNDLPYSNQPQHF
J gene: TRBJ2-1; V gene: TRBV25-1; clone size: NA; CDR3 protein: CASSEQGNEQFF
J gene: TRBJ2-5; V gene: TRBV6-5; clone size: few; CDR3 protein: CASSNTLQETQYF
J gene: TRBJ1-4; V gene: TRBV7-2; clone size: NA; CDR3 protein: CASSLSVATNEKLFF
J gene: TRBJ2-7; V gene: TRBV15; clone size: NA; CDR3 protein: CATRSSGGSYEQYF
J gene: TRBJ1-6; V gene: TRBV6-5; clone size: NA; CDR3 protein: CASCQGRGSPLHF
J gene: TRBJ1-1; V gene: TRBV5-6; clone size: NA; CDR3 protein: CASSLTGKTEAFF
J gene: TRBJ1-5; V gene: TRBV5-8; clone size: NA; CDR3 protein: CASSLPPGEGLHVANQPQHF
J gene: TRBJ1-1; V gene: TRBV4-3; clone size: NA; CDR3 protein: CASTAQGSEAFF
J gene: TRBJ2-5; V gene: TRBV13; clone size: NA; CDR3 protein: CASSFHSPETQYF
J gene: TRBJ1-2; V gene: TRBV5-1; clone size: NA; CDR3 protein: CASSFEGHQYGYTF
J gene: TRBJ1-2; V gene: TRBV3-1/TRBV3-2; clone size: few; CDR3 protein: CASSHKKVRYGYTF
J gene: TRBJ1-4; V gene: TRBV2; clone size: NA; CDR3 protein: CASDLEVGDEKLFF
J gene: TRBJ1-3; V gene: TRBV4-1; clone size: NA; CDR3 protein: CASSQEAGLPMSSGNTIYF
J gene: TRBJ1-2; V gene: TRBV9; clone size: NA; CDR3 protein: CASSVDRRANANYGYTF
J gene: TRBJ1-5; V gene: TRBV6-4; clone size: NA; CDR3 protein: CASSDPTGILYSNQPQHF
J gene: TRBJ1-2; V gene: TRBV5-1; clone size: once; CDR3 protein: CASSLEGQGLHGYTF